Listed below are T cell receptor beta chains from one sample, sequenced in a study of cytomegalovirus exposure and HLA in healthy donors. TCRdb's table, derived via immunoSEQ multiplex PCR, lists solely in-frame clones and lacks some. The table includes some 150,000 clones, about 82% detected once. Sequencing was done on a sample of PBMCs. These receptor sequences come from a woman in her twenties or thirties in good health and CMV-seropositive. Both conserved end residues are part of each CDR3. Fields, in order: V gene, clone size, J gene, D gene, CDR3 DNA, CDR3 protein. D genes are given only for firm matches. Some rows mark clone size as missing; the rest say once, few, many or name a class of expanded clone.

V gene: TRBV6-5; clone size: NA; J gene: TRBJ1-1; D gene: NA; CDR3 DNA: TGTGCCAGCAGTTATCAAGGGAGGAACACTGAAGCTTTCTTT; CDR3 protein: CASSYQGRNTEAFF
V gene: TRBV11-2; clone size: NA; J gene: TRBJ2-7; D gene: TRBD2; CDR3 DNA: TGTGCCAGCAGCTTAGTCTTACGGGGGGGAACCTACGAGCAGTACTTC; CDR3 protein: CASSLVLRGGTYEQYF
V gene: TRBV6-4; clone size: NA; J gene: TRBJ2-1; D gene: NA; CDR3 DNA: TGTGCCAGCAGTGACCACCGGGTCGCTGAGCAGTTCTTC; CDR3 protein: CASSDHRVAEQFF
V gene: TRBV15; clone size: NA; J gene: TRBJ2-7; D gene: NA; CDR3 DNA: TGTGCCACCAGCAGAGCTTTGGCAGGCTCCTACGAGCAGTACTTC; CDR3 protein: CATSRALAGSYEQYF
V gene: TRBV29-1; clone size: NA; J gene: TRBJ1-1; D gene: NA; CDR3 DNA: TGCAGCGTTGGCAGGGGAGACACTGAAGCTTTCTTT; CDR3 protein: CSVGRGDTEAFF
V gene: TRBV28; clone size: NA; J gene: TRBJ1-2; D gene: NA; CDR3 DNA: TGTGCCAGCAGTGACAGATATGGCTACACCTTC; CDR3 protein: CASSDRYGYTF
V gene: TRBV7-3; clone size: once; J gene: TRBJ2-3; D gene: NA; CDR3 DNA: TGTGCCAGCAGCGCTGGCCCGGGGGCAGATACGCAGTATTTT; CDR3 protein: CASSAGPGADTQYF
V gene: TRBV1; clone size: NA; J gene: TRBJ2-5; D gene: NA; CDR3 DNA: TGCACCAGCAGCCAAGGAGAAGAGACCCAGTACTTC; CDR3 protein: CTSSQGEETQYF
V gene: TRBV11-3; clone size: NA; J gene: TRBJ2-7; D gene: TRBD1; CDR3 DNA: TGTGCCAGCAGCTCCGGGACAGGGAATTTCTACGAGCAGTACTTC; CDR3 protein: CASSSGTGNFYEQYF
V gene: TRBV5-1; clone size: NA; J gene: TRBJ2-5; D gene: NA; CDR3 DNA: TGCGCCAGCAGCCGGCACTCAGGGGACCTACCCTTCCAAGAGACCCAGTACTTC; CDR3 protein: CASSRHSGDLPFQETQYF
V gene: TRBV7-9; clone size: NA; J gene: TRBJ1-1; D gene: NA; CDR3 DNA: TGTGCCAGCAGCATCGGCAGGGGCCCGGCTTTCTTT; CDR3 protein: CASSIGRGPAFF
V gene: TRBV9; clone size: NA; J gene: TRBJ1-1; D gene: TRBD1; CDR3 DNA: TGTGCCAGCAGCGGGACGGACAGGGCTGAAGCTTTCTTT; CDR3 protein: CASSGTDRAEAFF
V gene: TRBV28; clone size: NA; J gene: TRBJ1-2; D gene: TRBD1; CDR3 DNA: TGTGCCAGCAGTTTAGGGACAGGGAACGGCTACACCTTC; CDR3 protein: CASSLGTGNGYTF
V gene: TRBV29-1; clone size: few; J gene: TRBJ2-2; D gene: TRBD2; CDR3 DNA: TGCAGCGTCCTCGGACTAGCGGCGACCGGGGAGCTGTTTTTT; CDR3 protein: CSVLGLAATGELFF
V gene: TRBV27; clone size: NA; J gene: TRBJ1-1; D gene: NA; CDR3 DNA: TGTGCCAGCAGTCAAACCCACCGGACATACAACACTGAAGCTTTCTTT; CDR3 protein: CASSQTHRTYNTEAFF
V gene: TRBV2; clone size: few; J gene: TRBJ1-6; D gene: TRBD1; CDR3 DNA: TGTGCCAGCAGTGAAGACGAGGGGGCGGTCGGATCACCCCTCCACTTT; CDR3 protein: CASSEDEGAVGSPLHF
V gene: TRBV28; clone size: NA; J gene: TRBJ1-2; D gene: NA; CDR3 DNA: TGTGCCAGCAACGGGGGGTCCTCGGATGGCTACACCTTC; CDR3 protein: CASNGGSSDGYTF
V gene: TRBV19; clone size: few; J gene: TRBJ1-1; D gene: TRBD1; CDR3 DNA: TGTGCCAGTAGTATCACAGGGGTGGGCACTGAAGCTTTCTTT; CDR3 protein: CASSITGVGTEAFF
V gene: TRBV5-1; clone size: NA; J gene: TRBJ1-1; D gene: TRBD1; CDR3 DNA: TGCGCCAGCAGCACCCAGACAGGGGGCATCACTGAAGCTTTCTTT; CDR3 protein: CASSTQTGGITEAFF
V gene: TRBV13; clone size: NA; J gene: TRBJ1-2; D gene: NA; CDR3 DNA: TGTGCCAGCAGCTTAGGAGGAGTCGGCTACACCTTC; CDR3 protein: CASSLGGVGYTF
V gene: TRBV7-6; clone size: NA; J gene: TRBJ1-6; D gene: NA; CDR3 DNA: TGTGCCAGCAGCTTCCTCGGTTCACCCCTCCACTTT; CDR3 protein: CASSFLGSPLHF
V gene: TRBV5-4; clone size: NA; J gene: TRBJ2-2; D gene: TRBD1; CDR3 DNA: TGTGCCAGCAGCGTGGGGGACAGGGGTTACACCGGGGAGCTGTTTTTT; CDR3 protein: CASSVGDRGYTGELFF
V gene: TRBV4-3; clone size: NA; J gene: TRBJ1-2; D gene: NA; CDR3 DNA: TGCGCCAGCAGCCGGGATCAAGGGGGCTATGGCTACACCTTC; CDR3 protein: CASSRDQGGYGYTF
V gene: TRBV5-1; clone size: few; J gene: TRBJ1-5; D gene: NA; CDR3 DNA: TGCGCCAGGCTGGGGGGTAATCAGCCCCAGCATTTT; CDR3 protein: CARLGGNQPQHF
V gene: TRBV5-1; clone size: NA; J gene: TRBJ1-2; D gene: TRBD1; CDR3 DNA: TGCGCCAGCAGCTCGTACGGACAGGGGAAAGGCTACACCTTC; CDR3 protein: CASSSYGQGKGYTF
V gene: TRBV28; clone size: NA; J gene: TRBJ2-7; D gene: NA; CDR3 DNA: TGTGCCAGCAGTTTATCCGGACAGCCCTACGAGCAGTACTTC; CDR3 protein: CASSLSGQPYEQYF
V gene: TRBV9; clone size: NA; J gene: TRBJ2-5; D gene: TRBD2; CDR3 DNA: TGTGCCAGCAGCGTCGTAAAGAAACCTTCTAGCGGGGACCTCAGGGGAAAAAAAGAGACCCAGTACTTC; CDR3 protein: CASSVVKKPSSGDLRGKKETQYF
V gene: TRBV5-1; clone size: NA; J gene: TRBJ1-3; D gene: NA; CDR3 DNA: TGCGCCAGCAGCTCCGCGGGTGACGGAAACACCATATATTTT; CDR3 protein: CASSSAGDGNTIYF
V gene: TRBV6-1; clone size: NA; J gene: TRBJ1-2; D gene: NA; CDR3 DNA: TGTGCCAGCAGCCTCCAGAACGGGGGGAACTATGGCTACACCTTC; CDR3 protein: CASSLQNGGNYGYTF
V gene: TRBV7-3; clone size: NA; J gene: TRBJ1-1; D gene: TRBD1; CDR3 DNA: TGTGCCAGCAGCCCCACACAGGGGTTGGGCACTGAAGCTTTCTTT; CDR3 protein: CASSPTQGLGTEAFF
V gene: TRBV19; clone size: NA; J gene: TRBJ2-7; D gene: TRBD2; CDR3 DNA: TGTGCCAGTAGTCACGGGGGGAGCTCCTACGAGCAGTACTTC; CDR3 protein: CASSHGGSSYEQYF
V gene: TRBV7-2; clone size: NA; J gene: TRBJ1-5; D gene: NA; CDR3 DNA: TGTGCCAGCAGCTGGGACATCCAACCAGGCAATCAGCCCCAGCATTTT; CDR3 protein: CASSWDIQPGNQPQHF
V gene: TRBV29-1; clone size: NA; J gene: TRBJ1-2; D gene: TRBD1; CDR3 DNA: TGCAGCGTTGAACTGGGGGGACAGGGGGTATATGGCTACACCTTC; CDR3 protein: CSVELGGQGVYGYTF
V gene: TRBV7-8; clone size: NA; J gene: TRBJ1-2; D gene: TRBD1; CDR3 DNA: TGTGCCAGCAGCTTGGGACAGGGGGCACTAACGACCTATGGCTACACCTTC; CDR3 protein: CASSLGQGALTTYGYTF
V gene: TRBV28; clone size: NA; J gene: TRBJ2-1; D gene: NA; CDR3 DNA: TGTGCCAGCAGCCGGGTGTTTGAGCAGTTCTTC; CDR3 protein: CASSRVFEQFF
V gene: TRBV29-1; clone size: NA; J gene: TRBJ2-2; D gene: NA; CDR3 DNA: TGCAGCGTTGATCCGGGGAGGAACACCGGGGAGCTGTTTTTT; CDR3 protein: CSVDPGRNTGELFF
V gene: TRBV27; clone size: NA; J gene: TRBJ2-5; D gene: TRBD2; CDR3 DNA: TGTGCCAGCAGTTTAAATGGCCTCGGGGGGGAGACCCAGTACTTC; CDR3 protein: CASSLNGLGGETQYF
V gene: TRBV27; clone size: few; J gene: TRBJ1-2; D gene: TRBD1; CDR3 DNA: TGTGCCAGCAGTCCCCGGACAGGGACAGTGTTGGGTGGCTACACCTTC; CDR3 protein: CASSPRTGTVLGGYTF
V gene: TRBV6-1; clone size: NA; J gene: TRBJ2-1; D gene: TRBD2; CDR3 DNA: TGTGCCAGCAGTGAATGGGCTAGCGGGGGGGCAAGCAATGAGCAGTTCTTC; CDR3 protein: CASSEWASGGASNEQFF
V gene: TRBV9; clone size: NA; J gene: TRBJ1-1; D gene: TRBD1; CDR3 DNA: TGTGCCAGCAGCGTAGTTAGGACAGGGGCGAACACTGAAGCTTTCTTT; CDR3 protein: CASSVVRTGANTEAFF
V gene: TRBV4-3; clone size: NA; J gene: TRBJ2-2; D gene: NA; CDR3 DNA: TGCGCCAGCAGCCAAGAGGTGCCACAGATCGTCACCGGGGAGCTGTTTTTT; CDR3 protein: CASSQEVPQIVTGELFF